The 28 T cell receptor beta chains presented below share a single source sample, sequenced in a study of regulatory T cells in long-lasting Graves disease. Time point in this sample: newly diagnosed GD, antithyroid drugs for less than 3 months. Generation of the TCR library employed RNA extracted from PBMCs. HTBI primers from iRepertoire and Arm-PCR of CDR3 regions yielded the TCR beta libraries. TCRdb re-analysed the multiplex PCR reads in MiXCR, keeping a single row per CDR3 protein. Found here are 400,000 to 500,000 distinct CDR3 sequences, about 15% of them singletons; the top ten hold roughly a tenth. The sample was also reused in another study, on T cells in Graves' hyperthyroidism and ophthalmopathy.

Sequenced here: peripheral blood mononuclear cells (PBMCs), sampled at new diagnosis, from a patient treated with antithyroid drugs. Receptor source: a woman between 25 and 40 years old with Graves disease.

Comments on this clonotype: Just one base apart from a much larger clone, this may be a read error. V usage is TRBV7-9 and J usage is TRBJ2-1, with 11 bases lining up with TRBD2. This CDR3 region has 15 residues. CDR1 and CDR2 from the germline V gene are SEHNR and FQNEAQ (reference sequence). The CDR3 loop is CVSSTIAGGYNEQFF. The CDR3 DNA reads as TGTGTCAGCAGCACGATAGCGGGAGGGTACAATGAGCAGTTCTTC.

The CDR3 loop is CSVATASGNQPQHF. For the CDR3, the DNA is TGCAGCGTTGCAACGGCCAGCGGCAATCAGCCCCAGCATTTT. This chain connects TRBV29-1 to TRBJ1-5, with no clear D. Trimming took off 4 bases at V and 2 bases at J, with 12 bases between the two ends. The CDR3 runs to 14 residues. In germline, CDR1 is SQVTM, CDR2 ANQGSEA.

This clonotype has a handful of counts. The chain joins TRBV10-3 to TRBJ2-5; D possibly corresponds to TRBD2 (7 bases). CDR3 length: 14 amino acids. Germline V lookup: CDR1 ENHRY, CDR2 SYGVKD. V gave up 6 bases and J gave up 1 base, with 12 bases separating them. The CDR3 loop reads CAISPRGAQETQYF. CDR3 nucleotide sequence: TGTGCCATCAGCCCCCGGGGGGCCCAAGAGACCCAGTACTTC.

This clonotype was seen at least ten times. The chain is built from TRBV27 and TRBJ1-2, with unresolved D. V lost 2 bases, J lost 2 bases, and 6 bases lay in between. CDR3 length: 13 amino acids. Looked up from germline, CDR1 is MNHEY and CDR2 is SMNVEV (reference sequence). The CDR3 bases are TGTGCCAGCAGTTTAGGATTAAACTATGGCTACACCTTC. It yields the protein CASSLGLNYGYTF.

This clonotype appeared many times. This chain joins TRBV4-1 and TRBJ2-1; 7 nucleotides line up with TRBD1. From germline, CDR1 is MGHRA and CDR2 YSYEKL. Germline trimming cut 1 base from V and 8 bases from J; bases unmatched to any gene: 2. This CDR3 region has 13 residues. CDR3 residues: CASSQGTGDEQFF. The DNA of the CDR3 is TGCGCCAGCAGCCAAGGAACAGGGGATGAGCAGTTCTTC.

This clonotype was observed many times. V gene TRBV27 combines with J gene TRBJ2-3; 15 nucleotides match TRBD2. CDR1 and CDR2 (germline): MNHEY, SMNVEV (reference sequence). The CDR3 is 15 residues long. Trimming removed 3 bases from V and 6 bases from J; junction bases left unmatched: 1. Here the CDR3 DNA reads TGTGCCAGCAGTTTCGGGACTAGCGGGGGGGATACGCAGTATTTT. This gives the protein CASSFGTSGGDTQYF.

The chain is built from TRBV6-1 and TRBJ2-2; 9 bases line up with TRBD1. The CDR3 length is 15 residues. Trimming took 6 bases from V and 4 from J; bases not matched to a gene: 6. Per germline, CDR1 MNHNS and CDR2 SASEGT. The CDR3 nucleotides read TGTGCCAGCAGGGGACAGGGAGGCGGCACCGGGGAGCTGTTTTTT. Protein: CASRGQGGGTGELFF.

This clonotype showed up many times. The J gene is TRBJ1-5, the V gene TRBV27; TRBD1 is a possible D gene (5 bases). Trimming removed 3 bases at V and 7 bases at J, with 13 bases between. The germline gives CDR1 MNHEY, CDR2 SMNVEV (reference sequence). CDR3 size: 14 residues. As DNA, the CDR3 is TGTGCCAGCAGTTTTAGGGGACGATTGCAGCCCCAGCATTTT. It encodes CASSFRGRLQPQHF.

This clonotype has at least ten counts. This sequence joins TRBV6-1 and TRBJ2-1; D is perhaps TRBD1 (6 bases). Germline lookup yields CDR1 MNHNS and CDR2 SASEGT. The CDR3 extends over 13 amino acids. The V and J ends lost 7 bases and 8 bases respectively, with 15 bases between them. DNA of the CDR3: TGTGCCAGCACCCAGGGGCTGGCCTATGAGCAGTTCTTC. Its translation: CASTQGLAYEQFF.

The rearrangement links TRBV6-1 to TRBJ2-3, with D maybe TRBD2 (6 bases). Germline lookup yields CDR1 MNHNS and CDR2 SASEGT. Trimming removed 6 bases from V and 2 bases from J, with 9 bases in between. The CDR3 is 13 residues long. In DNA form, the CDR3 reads TGTGCCAGCAGGCGGGACGACACAGATACGCAGTATTTT. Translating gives CASRRDDTDTQYF.

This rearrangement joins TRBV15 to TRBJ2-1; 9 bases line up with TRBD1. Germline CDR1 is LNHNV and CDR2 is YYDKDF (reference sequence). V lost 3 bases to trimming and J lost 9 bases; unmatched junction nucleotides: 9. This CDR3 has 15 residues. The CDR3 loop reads CATSSPGQGFGEQFF. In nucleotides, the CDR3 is TGTGCCACCAGCAGTCCGGGACAGGGCTTCGGTGAGCAGTTCTTC.

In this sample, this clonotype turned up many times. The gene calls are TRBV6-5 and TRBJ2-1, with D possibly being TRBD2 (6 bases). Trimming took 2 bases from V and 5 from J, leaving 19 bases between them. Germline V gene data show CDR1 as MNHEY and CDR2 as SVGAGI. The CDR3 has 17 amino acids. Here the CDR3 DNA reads TGTGCCAGCAGTTACCGGGACTCAAAGTTACAAGACAATGAGCAGTTCTTC. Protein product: CASSYRDSKLQDNEQFF.

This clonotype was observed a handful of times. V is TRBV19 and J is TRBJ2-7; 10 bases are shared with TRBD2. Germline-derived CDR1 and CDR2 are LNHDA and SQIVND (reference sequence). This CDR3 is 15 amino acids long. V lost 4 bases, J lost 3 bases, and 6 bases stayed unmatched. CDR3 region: CASSKLAGEVYEQYF. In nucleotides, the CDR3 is TGTGCCAGTAGTAAGCTAGCGGGAGAGGTCTACGAGCAGTACTTC. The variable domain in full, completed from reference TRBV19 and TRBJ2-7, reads DGGITQSPKYLFRKEGQNVTLSCEQNLNHDAMYWYRQDPGQGLRLIYYSQIVNDFQKGDIAEGYSVSREKKESFPLTVTSAQKNPTAFYLCASSKLAGEVYEQYFGPGTRLTVT.

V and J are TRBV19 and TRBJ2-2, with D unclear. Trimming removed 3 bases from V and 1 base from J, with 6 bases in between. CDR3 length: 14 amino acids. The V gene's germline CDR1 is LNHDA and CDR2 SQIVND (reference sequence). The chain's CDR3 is CASSMVRNTGELFF. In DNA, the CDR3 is TGTGCCAGTAGTATGGTTAGGAACACCGGGGAGCTGTTTTTT.

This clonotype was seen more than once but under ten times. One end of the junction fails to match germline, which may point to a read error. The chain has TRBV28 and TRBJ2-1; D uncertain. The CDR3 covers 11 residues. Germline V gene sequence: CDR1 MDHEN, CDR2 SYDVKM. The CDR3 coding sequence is TGTACCAGCAGCAGATACAATGAGCAGTTCTTC. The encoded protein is CTSSRYNEQFF.

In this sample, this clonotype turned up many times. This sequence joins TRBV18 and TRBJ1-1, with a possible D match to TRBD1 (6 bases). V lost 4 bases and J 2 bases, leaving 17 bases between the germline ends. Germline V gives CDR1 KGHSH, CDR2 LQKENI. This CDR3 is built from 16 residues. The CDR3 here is CASSLHLGGRNTEAFF. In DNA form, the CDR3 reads TGTGCCAGCTCACTACACCTGGGGGGCCGAAACACTGAAGCTTTCTTT.

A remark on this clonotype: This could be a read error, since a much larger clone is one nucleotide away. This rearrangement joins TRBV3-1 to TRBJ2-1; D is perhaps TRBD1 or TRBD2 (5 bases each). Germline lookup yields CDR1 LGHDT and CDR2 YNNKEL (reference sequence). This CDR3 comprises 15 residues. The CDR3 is CASSRDPDTYNDQFF. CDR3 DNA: TGTGCCAGCAGCCGGGACCCTGATACCTACAATGACCAGTTCTTC.

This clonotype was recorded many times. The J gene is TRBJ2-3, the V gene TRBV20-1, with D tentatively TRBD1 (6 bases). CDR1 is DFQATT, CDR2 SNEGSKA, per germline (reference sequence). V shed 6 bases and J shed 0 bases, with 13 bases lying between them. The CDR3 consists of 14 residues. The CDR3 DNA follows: TGCAGTGCCAGACCGACAGGTAGCACAGATACGCAGTATTTT. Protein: CSARPTGSTDTQYF.

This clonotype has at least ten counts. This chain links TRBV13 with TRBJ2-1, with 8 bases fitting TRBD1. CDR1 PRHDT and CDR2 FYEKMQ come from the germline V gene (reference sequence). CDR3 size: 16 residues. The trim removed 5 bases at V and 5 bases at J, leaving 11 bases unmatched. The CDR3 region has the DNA TGTGCCAGCAGCGCCACCGGGACAGGAAACCACAATGAGCAGTTCTTC. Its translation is CASSATGTGNHNEQFF. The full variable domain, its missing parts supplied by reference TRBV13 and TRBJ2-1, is AAGVIQSPRHLIKEKRETATLKCYPIPRHDTVYWYQQGPGQDPQFLISFYEKMQSDKGSIPDRFSAQQFSDYHSELNMSSLELGDSALYFCASSATGTGNHNEQFFGPGTRLTVL.

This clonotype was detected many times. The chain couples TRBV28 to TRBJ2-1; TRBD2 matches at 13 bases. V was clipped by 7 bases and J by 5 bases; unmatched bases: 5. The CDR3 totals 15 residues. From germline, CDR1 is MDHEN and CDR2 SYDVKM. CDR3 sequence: CASTVGLAGDNEQFF. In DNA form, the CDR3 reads TGTGCCAGCACGGTCGGACTAGCGGGAGACAATGAGCAGTTCTTC.

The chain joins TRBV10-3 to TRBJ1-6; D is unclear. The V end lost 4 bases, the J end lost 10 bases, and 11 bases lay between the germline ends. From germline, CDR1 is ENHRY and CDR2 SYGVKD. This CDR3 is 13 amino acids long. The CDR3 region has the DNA TGTGCCATCAGTGGCTCACCTACATCACCCCTCCACTTT. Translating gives CAISGSPTSPLHF.

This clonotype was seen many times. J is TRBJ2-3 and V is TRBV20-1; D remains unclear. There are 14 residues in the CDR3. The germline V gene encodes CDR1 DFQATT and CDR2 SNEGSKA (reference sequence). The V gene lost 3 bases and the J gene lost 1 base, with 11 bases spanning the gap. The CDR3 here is CSASLRGRTDTQYF. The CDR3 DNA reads TGCAGTGCTAGCTTGCGTGGACGCACAGATACGCAGTATTTT.

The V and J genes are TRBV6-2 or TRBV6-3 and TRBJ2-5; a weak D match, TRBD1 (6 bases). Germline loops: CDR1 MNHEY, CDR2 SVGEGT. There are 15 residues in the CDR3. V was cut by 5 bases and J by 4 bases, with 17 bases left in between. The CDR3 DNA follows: TGTGCCAGCAGTGCAGAGGGGGTCTCGATAGAGACCCAGTACTTC. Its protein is CASSAEGVSIETQYF.

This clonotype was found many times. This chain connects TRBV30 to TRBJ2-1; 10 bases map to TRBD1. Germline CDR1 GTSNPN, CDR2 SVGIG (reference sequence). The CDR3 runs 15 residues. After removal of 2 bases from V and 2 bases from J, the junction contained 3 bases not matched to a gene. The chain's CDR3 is CAWSRGQGTYNEQFF. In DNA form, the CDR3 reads TGTGCCTGGAGTCGGGGACAGGGGACCTACAATGAGCAGTTCTTC.

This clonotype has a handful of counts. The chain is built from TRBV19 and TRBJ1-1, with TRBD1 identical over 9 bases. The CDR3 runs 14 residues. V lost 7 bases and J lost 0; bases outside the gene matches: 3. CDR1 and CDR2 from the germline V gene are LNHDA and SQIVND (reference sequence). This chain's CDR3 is CASIWTGVNTEAFF. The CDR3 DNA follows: TGTGCCAGTATTTGGACAGGGGTGAACACTGAAGCTTTCTTT.

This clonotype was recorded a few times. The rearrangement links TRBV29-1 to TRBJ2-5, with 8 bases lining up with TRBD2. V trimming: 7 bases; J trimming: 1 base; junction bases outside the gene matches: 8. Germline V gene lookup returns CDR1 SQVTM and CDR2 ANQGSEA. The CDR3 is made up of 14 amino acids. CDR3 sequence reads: CSASIGGGQETQYF. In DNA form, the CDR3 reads TGCAGCGCTTCTATCGGGGGGGGCCAAGAGACCCAGTACTTC.

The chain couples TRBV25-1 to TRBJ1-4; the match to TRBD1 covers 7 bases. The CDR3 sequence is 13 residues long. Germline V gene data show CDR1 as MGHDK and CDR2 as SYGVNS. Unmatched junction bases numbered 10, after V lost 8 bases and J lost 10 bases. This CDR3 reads CASQTGVYGKLFF. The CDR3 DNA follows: TGTGCCAGCCAAACAGGGGTGTACGGAAAACTGTTTTTT.

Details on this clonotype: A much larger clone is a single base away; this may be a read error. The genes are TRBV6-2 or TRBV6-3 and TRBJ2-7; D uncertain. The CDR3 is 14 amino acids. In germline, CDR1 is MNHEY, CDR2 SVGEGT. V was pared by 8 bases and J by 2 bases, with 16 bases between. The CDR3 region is CASGPETGPYEQYF. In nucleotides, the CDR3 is TGTGCCAGCGGACCCGAGACGGGCCCCTACGAGCAGTACTTC.